This TCR beta chain was captured in a study of T cell responses to AZD1222 COVID-19 vaccine (dated by TCRdb to 2020 to 2022). Notes on the research overall: TCR sequencing was performed for more than 230 trial participants, of whom 200 to 220 were given two doses of AZD1222 and approximately 26 were given two doses of MenACWY control vaccine. Trial participants were enrolled by age into subgroups of 18-55, 56-69 and 70-plus years, and around 140, 26 and 57 TCR-sequenced participants, respectively, were included in these subgroups.

Broader findings and caveats from the paper: Conclusions about previously exposed vaccinees are limited because only 6 or 7 AZD1222 recipients were SARS-CoV-2 seropositive at baseline. Because no day 14 peak-response samples were available, the repertoires could be characterized only after the peak T cell response. After two AZD1222 doses, spike-specific TCR breadth and depth were significantly higher than at day 0 and than in MenACWY recipients. The whole spike protein was spanned by vaccine-associated CD4 TCRs, and dominant responses were seen in regions 160-218 and 743-854. In the small 56-69-year group, the increase in depth fell short of significance, most likely because of low power. Participants were mostly white British, with more females than males. The authors suggested clonal diversity may have been underestimated. Reportedly, almost half of the unique spike-specific TCRs recognized epitopes lying outside the regions that are mutated in the B.1.351 and B.1.1.7 variants.

According to the study, the label for this sample's time point signals: about 28 days (+/-7) after the second vaccine dose. AZD1222 recipients given second doses at about 4 weeks or at about 12 weeks were pooled, since spike-specific TCR depth and breadth were not found to differ between the two schedules. Samples from vaccinated people were obtained from the UK trials COV001 and COV002, which included a single-blind randomized controlled phase 2/3 trial of AZD1222 (ChAdOx1 nCoV-19) in healthy adults. For TCRbeta chain sequencing, PBMC samples were collected from trial participants at day 0 and at day 28 after the second dose. The CDR3 regions of human TCRbeta chains were subjected to immunosequencing. Processing in the source paper ran as follows. Repertoire TCRs were checked for matches against a reference library of SARS-CoV-2-specific TCRs that had been generated using the MIRA antigen-specificity platform. Breadth meant the fraction of unique TCRs that were SARS-CoV-2-associated, whereas depth meant the fraction of total T cells that were SARS-CoV-2-associated. Using the MIRA data, each spike-specific TCR was mapped to the spike region that the TCR reacts to and placed in a CD4 or CD8 class. Log10-transformed breadth and depth values were compared by one-way ANOVA with Sidak's multiple comparisons tests. In TCRdb, the immuneACCESS table is reduced to in-frame sequences with V and J assigned. These tables do not hold every clone; where another copy was compared, an unresolved V gene accounts for under half, and the others remain unexplained. The V and J calls and clone size are taken from that table; D and trimming were inferred from the DNA. Across this sample there are around 100,000 clones, with 87% seen only once. The ten largest account for 10% of the sample.

V loses 7 bases, J loses 6 bases, and the germline ends lie 17 bases apart. From the cysteine through the phenylalanine, the CDR3 covers 14 amino acids. The entry retains the CDR3 DNA only, 42 bases that are in frame from base 1. From a lookup of the germline V gene, CDR1 and CDR2 are SGDLS and YYNGEE. As to this clone: This receptor's antigen is unknown. Nothing much larger sits one base from this clone, and base qualities are not available.

The receptor chain draws on TRBV9 and TRBJ2-1; tentative D gene TRBD1, with 5 bases matching. Here the sequenced sample was peripheral blood, taken 28 days after the second AZD1222 dose. This TCR was sampled from an adult who received the AZD1222 COVID-19 vaccine. For the CDR3, the sequence is CASGRSGWGNEQFF. DNA sequence: TGTGCCAGCGGACGATCAGGGTGGGGCAATGAGCAGTTCTTC.